The clone carrying this T cell receptor beta chain was seen a few times. The data were taken from a study of blood T cell repertoires in COVID-19. Across the study: Both acute and convalescent COVID-19 samples were obtained from the United States, Italy and Spain. From T cells, B-cell-depleted T cells, or PBMCs came the material, which was cDNA or gDNA.

As handled by the study authors: Estimation of nucleated cell counts was performed using reference gene primer amplification. Sequencing used immunoSEQ multiplex PCR; TCRdb keeps in-frame clones, though not all of them. The V and J calls and the clone size are those of that table, but D and trimming were determined from the DNA. The sample lists a few hundred thousand clones, over 80% seen once, with 1.3% in the top ten. Germline values: CDR1 SNHLY, CDR2 FYNNEI. Deletions cut 8 bases from V and 3 bases from J, with 11 bases between. This CDR3 comprises 12 residues. The TCR was taken from a young woman with COVID-19, enrolled during active disease. The chain carries TRBV2 and TRBJ2-7; D perhaps matches TRBD1 (5 bases). Sequenced sample: peripheral blood. DNA of the CDR3: TGTGCCAGCCAGGGTACCTTCTACGAGCAGTACTTC. It encodes CASQGTFYEQYF.